This T cell receptor (beta chain) stems from a study of PD-L1 blockade in urothelial cancer. As for the study in general: At some point between 2013 and 2014, patients got going on atezolizumab, taking 1,200 mg intravenously every 3 weeks. Of about 29 patients, around 25 were males with bladder-origin urothelial cancer.

Time point noted: peripheral blood 6 weeks after treatment start. Trimming at V came to 0 bases and at J to 10 bases, leaving 10 bases not matched to a gene. CDR1 and CDR2 from the germline V gene are SGHRS and YFSETQ. This CDR3 has 15 residues. To note about this clone: Its antigen is currently unknown.

Assay used: immunoSEQ multiplex PCR; TCRdb lists only in-frame clones, some missing. The profile shows about 36,000 clones, approximately 88% of them singletons. General study results and limits: It was durable-benefit patients whose tumor-associated blood clones expanded more at 3 weeks.

This chain uses TRBV5-1 with TRBJ1-1; TRBD1 matches 9 bases. The specimen comprised PBMCs, sampled around atezolizumab (anti-PD-L1) treatment. This clonotype was sampled from a middle-aged man with urothelial cancer. This CDR3 is CASSLEGGQGGTAFF. DNA for the CDR3: TGCGCCAGCAGCTTGGAAGGGGGACAGGGAGGAACAGCTTTCTTT.